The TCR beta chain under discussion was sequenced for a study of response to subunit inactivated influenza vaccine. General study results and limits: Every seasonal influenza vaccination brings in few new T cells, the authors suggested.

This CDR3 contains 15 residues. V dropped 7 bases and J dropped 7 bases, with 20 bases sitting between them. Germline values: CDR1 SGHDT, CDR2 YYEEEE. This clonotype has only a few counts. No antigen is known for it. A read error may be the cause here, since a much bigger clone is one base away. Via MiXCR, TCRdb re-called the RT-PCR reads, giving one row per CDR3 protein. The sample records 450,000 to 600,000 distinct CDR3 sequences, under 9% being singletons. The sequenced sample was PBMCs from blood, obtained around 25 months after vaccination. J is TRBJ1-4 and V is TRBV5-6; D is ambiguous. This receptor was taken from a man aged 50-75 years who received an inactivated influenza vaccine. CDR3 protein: CASGPGLVRGEKLFF. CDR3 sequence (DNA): TGTGCCAGCGGCCCGGGCCTCGTTCGGGGTGAAAAACTGTTTTTT.